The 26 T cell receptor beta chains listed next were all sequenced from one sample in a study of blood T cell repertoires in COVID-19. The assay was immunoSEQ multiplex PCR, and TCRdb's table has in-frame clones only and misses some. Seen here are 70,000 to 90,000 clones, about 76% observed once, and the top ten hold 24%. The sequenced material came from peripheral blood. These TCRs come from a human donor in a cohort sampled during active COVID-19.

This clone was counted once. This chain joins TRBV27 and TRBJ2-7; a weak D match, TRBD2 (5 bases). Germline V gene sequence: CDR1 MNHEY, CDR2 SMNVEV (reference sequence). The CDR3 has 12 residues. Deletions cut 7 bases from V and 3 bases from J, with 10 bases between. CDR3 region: CASKYRGYEQYF. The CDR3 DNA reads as TGTGCCAGCAAATACCGGGGCTACGAGCAGTACTTC.

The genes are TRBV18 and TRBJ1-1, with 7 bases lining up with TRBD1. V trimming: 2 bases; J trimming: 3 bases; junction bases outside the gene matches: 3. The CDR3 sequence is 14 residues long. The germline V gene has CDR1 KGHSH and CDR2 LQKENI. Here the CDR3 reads CASSPDRADTEAFF. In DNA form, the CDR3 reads TGTGCCAGCTCACCAGACAGGGCTGACACTGAAGCTTTCTTT.

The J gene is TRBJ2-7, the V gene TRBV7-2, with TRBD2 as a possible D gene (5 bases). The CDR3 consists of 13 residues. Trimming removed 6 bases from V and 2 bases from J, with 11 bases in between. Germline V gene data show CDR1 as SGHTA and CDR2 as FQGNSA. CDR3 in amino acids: CASSYLATYEQYF. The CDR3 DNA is TGTGCCAGCAGTTACCTAGCCACCTACGAGCAGTACTTC.

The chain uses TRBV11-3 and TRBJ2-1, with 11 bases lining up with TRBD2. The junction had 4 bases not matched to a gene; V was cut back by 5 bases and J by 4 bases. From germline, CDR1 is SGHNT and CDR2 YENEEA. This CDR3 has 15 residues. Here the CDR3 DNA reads TGTGCCAGCAGCCTCCGGACTAGCGGGTACAATGAGCAGTTCTTC. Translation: CASSLRTSGYNEQFF.

In DNA, the CDR3 is TGTGCCAGCAGCCCACGGGGGGCAGAGACCCAGTACTTC. Translated, it gives CASSPRGAETQYF. V gene TRBV13 combines with J gene TRBJ2-5, with a weak D call TRBD2 (7 bases). With 5 bases removed from V and 4 bases from J, the gap between germline ends came to 11 bases. Germline values: CDR1 PRHDT, CDR2 FYEKMQ (reference sequence). The CDR3 contains 13 residues.

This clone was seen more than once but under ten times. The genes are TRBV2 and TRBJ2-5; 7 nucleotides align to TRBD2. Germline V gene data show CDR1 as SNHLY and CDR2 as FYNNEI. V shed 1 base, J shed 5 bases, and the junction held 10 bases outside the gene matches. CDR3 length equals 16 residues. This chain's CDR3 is CASSEVGGTARETQYF. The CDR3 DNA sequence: TGTGCCAGCAGTGAAGTGGGGGGGACGGCGCGGGAGACCCAGTACTTC.

This CDR3 is CASSRRQAAGELFF. In DNA, the CDR3 is TGTGCCAGTAGCCGACGACAGGCCGCCGGGGAGCTGTTTTTT. V and J are TRBV19 and TRBJ2-2, with D possibly TRBD1 on 6 matching bases. Germline V gene lookup returns CDR1 LNHDA and CDR2 SQIVND (reference sequence). The CDR3 has 14 amino acids. Trimming took off 6 bases at V and 6 bases at J, with 14 bases between the two ends.

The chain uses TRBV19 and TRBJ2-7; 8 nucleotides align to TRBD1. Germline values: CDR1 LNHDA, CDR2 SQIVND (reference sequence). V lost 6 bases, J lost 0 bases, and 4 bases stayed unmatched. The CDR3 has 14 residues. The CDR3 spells CASSRTGISYEQYF. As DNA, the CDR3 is TGTGCCAGTAGCCGGACAGGGATCTCCTACGAGCAGTACTTC.

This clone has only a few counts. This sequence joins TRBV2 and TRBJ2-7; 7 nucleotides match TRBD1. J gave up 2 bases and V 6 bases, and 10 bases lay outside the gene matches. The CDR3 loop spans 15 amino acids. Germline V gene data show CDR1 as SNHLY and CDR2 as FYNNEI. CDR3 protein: CASSRTGTATYEQYF. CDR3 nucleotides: TGTGCCAGCAGCCGGACCGGGACAGCGACCTACGAGCAGTACTTC.

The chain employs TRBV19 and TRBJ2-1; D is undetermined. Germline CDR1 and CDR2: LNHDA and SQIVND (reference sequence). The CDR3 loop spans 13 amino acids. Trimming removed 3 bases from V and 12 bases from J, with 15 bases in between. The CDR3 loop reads CASSILYLERQFF. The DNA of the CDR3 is TGTGCCAGTAGTATCCTTTACTTGGAGAGGCAGTTCTTC.

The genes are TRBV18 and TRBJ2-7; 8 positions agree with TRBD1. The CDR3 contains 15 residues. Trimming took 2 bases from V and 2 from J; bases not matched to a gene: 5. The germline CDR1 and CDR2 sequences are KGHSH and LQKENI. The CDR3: CASSPDRGPTYEQYF. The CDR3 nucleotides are TGTGCCAGCTCACCAGACAGGGGACCAACCTACGAGCAGTACTTC.

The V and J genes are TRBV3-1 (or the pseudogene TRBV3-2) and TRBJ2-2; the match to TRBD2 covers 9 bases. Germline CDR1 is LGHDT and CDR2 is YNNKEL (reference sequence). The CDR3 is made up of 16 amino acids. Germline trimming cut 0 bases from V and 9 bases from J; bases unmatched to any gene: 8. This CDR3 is CASSQDASGRFRELFF. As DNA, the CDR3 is TGTGCCAGCAGCCAAGATGCCAGCGGGAGGTTCCGGGAGCTGTTTTTT.

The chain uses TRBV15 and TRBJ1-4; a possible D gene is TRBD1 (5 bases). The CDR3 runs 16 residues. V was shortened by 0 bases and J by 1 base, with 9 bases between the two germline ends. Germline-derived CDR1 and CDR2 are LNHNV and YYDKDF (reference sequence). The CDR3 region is CATSRELRGTNEKLFF. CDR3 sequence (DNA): TGTGCCACCAGCAGAGAGCTTAGGGGAACTAATGAAAAACTGTTTTTT.

The CDR3 DNA reads TGTGCCAGCAGACAAGCTCCAGGGGATGGCGGGGAGCTGTTTTTT. It yields the protein CASRQAPGDGGELFF. J is TRBJ2-2 and V is TRBV28; D might be TRBD1 (6 bases). Germline V gene data show CDR1 as MDHEN and CDR2 as SYDVKM. V was clipped by 6 bases and J by 7 bases, with 18 bases between them. The CDR3 has 15 amino acids.

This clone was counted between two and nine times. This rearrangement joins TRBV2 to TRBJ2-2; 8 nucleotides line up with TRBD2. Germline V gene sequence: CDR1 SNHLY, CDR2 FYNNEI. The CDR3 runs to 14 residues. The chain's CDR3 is CAEKKAGAFGELFF. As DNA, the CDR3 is TGTGCTGAAAAAAAAGCGGGAGCATTCGGGGAGCTGTTTTTT.

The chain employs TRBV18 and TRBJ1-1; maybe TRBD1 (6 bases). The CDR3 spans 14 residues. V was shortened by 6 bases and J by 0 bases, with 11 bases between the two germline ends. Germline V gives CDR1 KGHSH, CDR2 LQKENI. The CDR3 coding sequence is TGTGCCAGCTCCGGCGGGGGCTTGAACACTGAAGCTTTCTTT. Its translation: CASSGGGLNTEAFF.

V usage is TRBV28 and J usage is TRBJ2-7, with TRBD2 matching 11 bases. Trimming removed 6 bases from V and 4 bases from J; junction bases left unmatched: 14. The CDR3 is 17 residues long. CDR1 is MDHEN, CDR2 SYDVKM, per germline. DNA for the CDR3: TGTGCCAGCAGGCCTTCCCTTAGACTAGCGGGAACTTACGAGCAGTACTTC. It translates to CASRPSLRLAGTYEQYF.

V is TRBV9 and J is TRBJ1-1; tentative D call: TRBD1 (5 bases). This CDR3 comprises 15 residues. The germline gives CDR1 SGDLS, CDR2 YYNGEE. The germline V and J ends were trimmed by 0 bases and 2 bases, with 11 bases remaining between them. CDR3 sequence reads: CASSVAADSNTEAFF. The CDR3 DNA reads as TGTGCCAGCAGCGTAGCTGCCGACAGTAACACTGAAGCTTTCTTT.

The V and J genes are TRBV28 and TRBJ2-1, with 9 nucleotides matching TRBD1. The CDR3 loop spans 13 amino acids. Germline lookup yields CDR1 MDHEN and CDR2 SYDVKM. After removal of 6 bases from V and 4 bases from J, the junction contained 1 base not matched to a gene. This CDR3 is CASRGQGYNEQFF. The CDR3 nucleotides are TGTGCCAGCAGAGGACAGGGGTACAATGAGCAGTTCTTC.

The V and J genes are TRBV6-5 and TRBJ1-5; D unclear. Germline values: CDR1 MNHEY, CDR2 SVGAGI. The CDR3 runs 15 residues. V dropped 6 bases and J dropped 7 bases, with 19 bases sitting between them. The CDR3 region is CASSVPRFERQPQHF. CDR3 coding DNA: TGTGCCAGCAGCGTGCCCCGGTTTGAGAGGCAGCCCCAGCATTTT.

CDR3 nucleotide sequence: TGTGCCAGCAGTGAAAGCAGACAGAACACCGGGGAGCTGTTTTTT. Protein: CASSESRQNTGELFF. The chain recombines TRBV6-1 with TRBJ2-2; D gene ambiguous. V gave up 2 bases and J gave up 1 base, with 8 bases separating them. CDR3 length: 15 residues. Germline V lookup: CDR1 MNHNS, CDR2 SASEGT.

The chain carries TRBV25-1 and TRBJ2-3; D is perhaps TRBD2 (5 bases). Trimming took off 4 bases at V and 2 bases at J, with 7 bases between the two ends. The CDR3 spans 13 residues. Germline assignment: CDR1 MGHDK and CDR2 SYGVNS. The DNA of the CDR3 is TGTGCCAGCAGTGTACTAGACACAGATACGCAGTATTTT. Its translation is CASSVLDTDTQYF.

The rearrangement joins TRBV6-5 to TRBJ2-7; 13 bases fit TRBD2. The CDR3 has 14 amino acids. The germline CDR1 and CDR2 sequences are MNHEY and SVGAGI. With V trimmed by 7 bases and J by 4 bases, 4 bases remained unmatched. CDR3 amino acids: CASMGLAGPYEQYF. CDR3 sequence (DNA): TGTGCCAGCATGGGACTAGCGGGGCCATACGAGCAGTACTTC.

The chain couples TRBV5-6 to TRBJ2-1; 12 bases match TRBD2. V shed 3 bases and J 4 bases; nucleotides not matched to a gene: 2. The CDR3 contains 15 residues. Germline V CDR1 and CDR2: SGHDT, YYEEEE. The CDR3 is CASSSGLAGYNEQFF. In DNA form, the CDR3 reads TGTGCCAGCAGCTCCGGACTAGCGGGATACAATGAGCAGTTCTTC.

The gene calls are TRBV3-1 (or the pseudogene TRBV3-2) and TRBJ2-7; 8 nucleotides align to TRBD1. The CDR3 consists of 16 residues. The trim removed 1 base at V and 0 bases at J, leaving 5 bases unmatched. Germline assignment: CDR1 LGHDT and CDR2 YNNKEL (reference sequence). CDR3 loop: CASSQAGQGPSYEQYF. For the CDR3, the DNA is TGTGCCAGCAGCCAAGCCGGACAGGGCCCCTCCTACGAGCAGTACTTC.

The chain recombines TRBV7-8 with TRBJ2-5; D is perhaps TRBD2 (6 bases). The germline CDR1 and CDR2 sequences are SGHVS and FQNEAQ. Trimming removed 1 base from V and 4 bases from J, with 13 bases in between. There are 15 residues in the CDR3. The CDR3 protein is CASSLVAGTRETQYF. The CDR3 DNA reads TGTGCCAGCAGCTTAGTGGCGGGGACCCGAGAGACCCAGTACTTC. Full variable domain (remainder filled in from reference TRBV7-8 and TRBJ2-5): GAGVSQSPRYKVAKRGQDVALRCDPISGHVSLFWYQQALGQGPEFLTYFQNEAQLDKSGLPSDRFFAERPEGSVSTLKIQRTQQEDSAVYLCASSLVAGTRETQYFGPGTRLLVL.